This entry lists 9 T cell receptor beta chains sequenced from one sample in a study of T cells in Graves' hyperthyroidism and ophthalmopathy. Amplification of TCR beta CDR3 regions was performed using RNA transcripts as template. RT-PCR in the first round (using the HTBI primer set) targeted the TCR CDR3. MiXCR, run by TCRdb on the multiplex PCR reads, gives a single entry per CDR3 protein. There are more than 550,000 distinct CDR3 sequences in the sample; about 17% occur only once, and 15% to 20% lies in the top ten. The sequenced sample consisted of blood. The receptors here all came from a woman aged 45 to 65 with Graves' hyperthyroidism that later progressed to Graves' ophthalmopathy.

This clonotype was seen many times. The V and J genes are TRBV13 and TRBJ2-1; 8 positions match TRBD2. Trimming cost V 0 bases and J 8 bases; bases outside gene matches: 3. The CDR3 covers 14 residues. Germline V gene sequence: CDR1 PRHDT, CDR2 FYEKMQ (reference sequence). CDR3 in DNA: TGTGCCAGCAGCTTAGGCGGGGGGGCTGATGAGCAGTTCTTC. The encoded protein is CASSLGGGADEQFF.

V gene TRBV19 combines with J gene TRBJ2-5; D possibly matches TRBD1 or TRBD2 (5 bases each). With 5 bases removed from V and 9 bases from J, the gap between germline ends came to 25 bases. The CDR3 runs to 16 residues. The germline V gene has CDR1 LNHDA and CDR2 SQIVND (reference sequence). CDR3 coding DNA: TGTGCCAGTAGTTGGGGACCTCCGGGGTCTTTGGGGGCCCAGTACTTC. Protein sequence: CASSWGPPGSLGAQYF.

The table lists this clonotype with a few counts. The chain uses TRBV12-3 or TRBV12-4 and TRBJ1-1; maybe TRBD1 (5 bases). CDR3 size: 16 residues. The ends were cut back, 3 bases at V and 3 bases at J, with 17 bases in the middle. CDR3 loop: CASSFRRDRPYTEAFF. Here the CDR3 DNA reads TGTGCCAGCAGTTTTCGTAGGGACCGGCCCTACACTGAAGCTTTCTTT.

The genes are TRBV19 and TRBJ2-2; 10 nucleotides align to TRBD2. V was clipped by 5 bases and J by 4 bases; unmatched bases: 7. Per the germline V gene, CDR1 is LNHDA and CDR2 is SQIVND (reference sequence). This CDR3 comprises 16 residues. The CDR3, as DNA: TGTGCCAGTAGTGGGCCTAGCGGGGGCTTCACCGGGGAGCTGTTTTTT. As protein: CASSGPSGGFTGELFF.

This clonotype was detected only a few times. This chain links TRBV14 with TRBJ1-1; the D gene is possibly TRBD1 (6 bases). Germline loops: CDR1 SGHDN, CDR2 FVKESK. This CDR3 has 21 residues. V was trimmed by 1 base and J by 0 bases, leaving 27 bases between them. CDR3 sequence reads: CASSQAEFRGGLPGMNTEAFF. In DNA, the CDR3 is TGTGCCAGCAGCCAAGCCGAGTTCCGAGGGGGTCTCCCCGGAATGAACACTGAAGCTTTCTTT.

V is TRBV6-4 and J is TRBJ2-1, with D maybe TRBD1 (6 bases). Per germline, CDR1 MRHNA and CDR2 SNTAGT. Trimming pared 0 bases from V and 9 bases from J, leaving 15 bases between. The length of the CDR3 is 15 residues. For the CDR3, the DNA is TGTGCCAGCAGTGACTCGGGCAGGGGAAAAGGTGAGCAGTTCTTC. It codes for CASSDSGRGKGEQFF.

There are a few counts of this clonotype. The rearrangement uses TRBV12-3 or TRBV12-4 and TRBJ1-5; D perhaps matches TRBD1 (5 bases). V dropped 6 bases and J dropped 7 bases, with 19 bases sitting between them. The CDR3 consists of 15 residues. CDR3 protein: CASSGQKGIRQPQHF. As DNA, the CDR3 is TGTGCCAGCAGCGGACAAAAGGGAATTCGACAGCCCCAGCATTTT.

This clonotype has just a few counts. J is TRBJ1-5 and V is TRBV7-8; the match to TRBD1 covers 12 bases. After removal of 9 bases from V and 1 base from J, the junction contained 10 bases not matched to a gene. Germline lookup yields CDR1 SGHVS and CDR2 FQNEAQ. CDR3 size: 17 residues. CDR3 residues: CASSPGTGGNSNQPQHF. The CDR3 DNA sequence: TGTGCCAGTAGCCCCGGGACAGGGGGCAACAGCAATCAGCCCCAGCATTTT.

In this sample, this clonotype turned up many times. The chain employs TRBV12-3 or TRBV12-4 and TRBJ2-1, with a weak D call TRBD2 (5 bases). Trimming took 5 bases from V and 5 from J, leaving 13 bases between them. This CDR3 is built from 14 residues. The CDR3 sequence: CASSRMRVDNEQFF. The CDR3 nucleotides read TGTGCCAGCAGTCGGATGAGGGTTGACAATGAGCAGTTCTTC.